This T cell receptor (beta chain) came from a study of T cells in Graves' hyperthyroidism and ophthalmopathy. TCR beta CDR3 regions were amplified from RNA transcripts. Initially, a first-round RT-PCR of the TCR CDR3 employed the HTBI primer set. TCRdb reanalysed the multiplex PCR reads using MiXCR and keeps one entry per CDR3 protein. The repertoire holds around 400,000 distinct CDR3 sequences, with 15% to 18% as singletons. This clonotype has at least ten counts. Its antigen is undetermined. There are 13 residues in the CDR3. Germline V gives CDR1 DFQATT, CDR2 SNEGSKA (reference sequence). V was pared by 2 bases and J by 5 bases, with 9 bases between. Study outcomes and limitations: Classification by a 13 V-J model distinguished ophthalmopathy from stable hyperthyroidism.

The chain employs TRBV20-1 and TRBJ2-2; D is tentatively TRBD1 or TRBD2 (6 bases each). The TCR originated in a young woman with Graves' hyperthyroidism that later progressed to Graves' ophthalmopathy. Sequencing used blood. CDR3 sequence: CSARQGRTGELFF. The CDR3 DNA reads TGCAGTGCTAGACAGGGGAGGACCGGGGAGCTGTTTTTT.